This passage covers 22 T cell receptor beta chains from one sample sequenced in a study of control samples from healthy donors and cancer patients. Assay used: immunoSEQ multiplex PCR; TCRdb lists only in-frame clones, some missing. The table records 150,000 to 200,000 clones, over 80% of them present only once. Sequenced input: blood. The source is a man younger than 35 in good health.

The V gene is TRBV19, the J gene TRBJ1-5; 8 bases line up with TRBD1. V shed 5 bases and J 8 bases; nucleotides not matched to a gene: 5. This CDR3 comprises 13 residues. The V gene's germline CDR1 is LNHDA and CDR2 SQIVND (reference sequence). CDR3 coding DNA: TGTGCCAGTAGTGTGACAGGGGAGAAGCCCCAGCATTTT. Its protein is CASSVTGEKPQHF.

V is TRBV5-1 and J is TRBJ2-6; weak D call: TRBD2 (5 bases). Trimming cost V 0 bases and J 0 bases, with 7 bases left between them. CDR3 size: 16 residues. Germline lookup yields CDR1 SGHRS and CDR2 YFSETQ. CDR3 DNA: TGCGCCAGCAGCTTGGCGGGGATCTCTGGGGCCAACGTCCTGACTTTC. The encoded protein is CASSLAGISGANVLTF.

The CDR3: CASIEVAGLSDTQYF. DNA of the CDR3: TGTGCCAGCATTGAGGTAGCGGGGTTATCAGATACGCAGTATTTT. The rearrangement joins TRBV27 to TRBJ2-3; 8 positions agree with TRBD2. The germline gives CDR1 MNHEY, CDR2 SMNVEV (reference sequence). The CDR3 has 15 residues. V lost 7 bases, J lost 4 bases, and 10 bases stayed unmatched.

This chain links TRBV5-1 with TRBJ2-1, with 7 nucleotides matching TRBD2. CDR1 is SGHRS and CDR2 is YFSETQ in the germline V gene. The CDR3 runs to 15 residues. With V trimmed by 1 base and J by 7 bases, 8 bases remained unmatched. CDR3 protein: CASSLLASGLNEQFF. CDR3 DNA sequence: TGCGCCAGCAGCTTGCTCGCTAGCGGCCTAAATGAGCAGTTCTTC.

The chain combines TRBV24-1 with TRBJ2-3; D not certain. This CDR3 is built from 12 residues. Trimming pared 9 bases from V and 11 bases from J, leaving 17 bases between. Germline CDR1 reads KGHDR; CDR2 reads SFDVKD. In DNA form, the CDR3 reads TGTGCCACCGGCAGTGACCTAATGAGGCAGTATTTT. Protein: CATGSDLMRQYF.

This clone has more than one count but fewer than ten. This rearrangement joins TRBV9 to TRBJ1-5; perhaps TRBD1 as D (6 bases). Trimming stripped 3 bases from V and 3 bases from J, with 13 bases between. CDR1 SGDLS and CDR2 YYNGEE come from the germline V gene. The CDR3 runs 15 residues. The DNA of the CDR3 is TGTGCCAGCAGCGAAACAGGGACCCTCAATCAGCCCCAGCATTTT. This codes for CASSETGTLNQPQHF.

This chain uses TRBV2 with TRBJ2-3; TRBD2 agrees at 11 bases. Germline V CDR1 and CDR2: SNHLY, FYNNEI. J lost 2 bases, V lost 5 bases, and 6 bases had no gene match. The length of the CDR3 is 16 residues. The CDR3: CASSYSGGALTDTQYF. CDR3 bases: TGTGCCAGCAGTTATAGCGGGGGGGCCCTCACAGATACGCAGTATTTT.

This sequence joins TRBV5-5 and TRBJ2-5; D may be TRBD1 (5 bases). The CDR3 runs to 14 residues. The germline gives CDR1 SGHKS, CDR2 YYEKEE (reference sequence). The ends were cut back, 0 bases at V and 4 bases at J, with 10 bases in the middle. The CDR3 nucleotides are TGTGCCAGCAGCTTGGAAGGGGCGTCAGAGACCCAGTACTTC. Translation: CASSLEGASETQYF.

The chain links TRBV21-1 to TRBJ1-1; the table's D call of TRBD1 was not tested on the DNA. TRBV21-1 is an annotated pseudogene. This CDR3 comprises 14 residues. CDR3 sequence (DNA): TGTGCCAGCGGGAGAGGACAGCTGAACACTGAAGCTTTCTTT. Amino acids: CASGRGQLNTEAFF.

This rearrangement joins TRBV7-2 to TRBJ2-7, with D maybe TRBD1 (5 bases). The CDR3 contains 12 residues. Germline V gene sequence: CDR1 SGHTA, CDR2 FQGNSA. V lost 8 bases, J lost 3 bases, and 11 bases lay in between. The CDR3: CASAPGIYEQYF. Written as DNA, the CDR3 is TGTGCCAGCGCACCAGGGATCTACGAGCAGTACTTC.

The chain couples TRBV13 to TRBJ2-1; 12 bases are a match to TRBD1. This CDR3 has 15 residues. The V and J ends lost 3 bases and 5 bases, in that order; junction bases with no gene match: 2. Looked up from germline, CDR1 is PRHDT and CDR2 is FYEKMQ (reference sequence). The CDR3 DNA sequence: TGTGCCAGCAGCTTCCGGGACAGGGGGCACAATGAGCAGTTCTTC. It translates to CASSFRDRGHNEQFF.

The chain recombines TRBV7-2 with TRBJ2-2; D is undetermined. Germline V gene data show CDR1 as SGHTA and CDR2 as FQGNSA. V lost 1 base and J lost 4, with 7 bases in between. This CDR3 has 14 amino acids. CDR3 loop: CASSLVAGTGELFF. The CDR3 region has the DNA TGTGCCAGCAGCTTAGTGGCAGGCACCGGGGAGCTGTTTTTT.

The rearrangement links TRBV9 to TRBJ2-1, with 7 positions matching TRBD1. This CDR3 region has 15 residues. Germline V gives CDR1 SGDLS, CDR2 YYNGEE. V lost 3 bases, J lost 2 bases, and 5 bases stayed unmatched. The chain's CDR3 is CASSATGTAYNEQFF. The CDR3 DNA reads as TGTGCCAGCAGCGCCACCGGGACAGCCTACAATGAGCAGTTCTTC.

With regard to this clone: This CDR3 is also generated by other DNA sequences in the sample. The CDR3 sequence: CASSQGYNEQFF. Written as DNA, the CDR3 is TGTGCCAGCAGCCAAGGTTACAATGAGCAGTTCTTC. V gene TRBV3-1 (or the pseudogene TRBV3-2) combines with J gene TRBJ2-1; no definite D call. This CDR3 has 12 residues. Germline lookup yields CDR1 LGHDT and CDR2 YNNKEL (reference sequence). V lost 1 base and J lost 4, with 2 bases in between.

This chain links TRBV6-5 with TRBJ2-2, with 12 bases fitting TRBD1. V gave up 6 bases and J gave up 6 bases; unmatched junction bases: 5. Germline V gene data show CDR1 as MNHEY and CDR2 as SVGAGI. CDR3 size: 15 residues. The chain's CDR3 is CASRGQGAGAGELFF. The CDR3, as DNA: TGTGCCAGCAGGGGACAGGGGGCCGGAGCCGGGGAGCTGTTTTTT.

The chain has TRBV3-1 (or the pseudogene TRBV3-2) and TRBJ2-1; possibly TRBD1 for D (7 bases). The length of the CDR3 is 11 residues. The V and J ends lost 3 bases and 15 bases respectively, with 12 bases between them. Germline V gene data show CDR1 as LGHDT and CDR2 as YNNKEL (reference sequence). The CDR3 coding sequence is TGTGCCAGCAGCCAGCGGGACAGTAGGTTCTTC. Translated: CASSQRDSRFF.

The chain links TRBV3-1 (or the pseudogene TRBV3-2) to TRBJ1-6; TRBD1 agrees at 8 bases. This CDR3 region has 16 residues. The V gene's germline CDR1 is LGHDT and CDR2 YNNKEL (reference sequence). V was pared by 3 bases and J by 5 bases, with 6 bases of the junction left unmatched. The CDR3 loop is CASSQGGQGDNSPLHF. The CDR3 DNA sequence: TGTGCCAGCAGCCAGGGTGGACAGGGCGATAATTCACCCCTCCACTTT.

The rearrangement links TRBV18 to TRBJ1-1; D is perhaps TRBD1 (5 bases). The CDR3 runs 15 residues. The V and J ends lost 7 bases and 0 bases respectively, with 15 bases between them. Germline loops: CDR1 KGHSH, CDR2 LQKENI. The CDR3 here is CASLGEGSLNTEAFF. In DNA form, the CDR3 reads TGTGCCAGCTTGGGGGAGGGCAGCCTGAACACTGAAGCTTTCTTT.

The CDR3: CASSPHYEQYF. The CDR3 DNA is TGTGCCAGCAGCCCCCACTACGAGCAGTACTTC. The chain joins TRBV7-2 to TRBJ2-7; no firm D call. The CDR3 consists of 11 residues. Deletions cut 5 bases from V and 3 bases from J, with 5 bases between. Germline CDR1 SGHTA, CDR2 FQGNSA.

The V gene is TRBV6-1, the J gene TRBJ1-1, with D perhaps matching TRBD1 (6 bases). Germline V lookup: CDR1 MNHNS, CDR2 SASEGT. V lost 1 base, J lost 4 bases, and 13 bases lay in between. CDR3 length equals 15 residues. The DNA of the CDR3 is TGTGCCAGCAGTGAAGTACAGGGCATGGGCACTGAAGCTTTCTTT. Amino acid sequence: CASSEVQGMGTEAFF.

This chain connects TRBV6-5 to TRBJ2-2; D gene ambiguous. V was cut by 6 bases and J by 3 bases, with 8 bases left in between. This CDR3 contains 13 residues. The germline CDR1 and CDR2 sequences are MNHEY and SVGAGI. The CDR3 protein is CASRLEYTGELFF. The CDR3 DNA is TGTGCCAGCAGGCTCGAATACACCGGGGAGCTGTTTTTT.

V gene TRBV20-1 combines with J gene TRBJ2-2; D call uncertain. CDR3 length: 11 residues. Germline V lookup: CDR1 DFQATT, CDR2 SNEGSKA (reference sequence). Trimming shortened V by 3 bases and J by 7 bases, and 6 bases separated the two germline ends. CDR3 residues: CSARASGELFF. DNA for the CDR3: TGCAGTGCTAGGGCGAGCGGGGAGCTGTTTTTT.